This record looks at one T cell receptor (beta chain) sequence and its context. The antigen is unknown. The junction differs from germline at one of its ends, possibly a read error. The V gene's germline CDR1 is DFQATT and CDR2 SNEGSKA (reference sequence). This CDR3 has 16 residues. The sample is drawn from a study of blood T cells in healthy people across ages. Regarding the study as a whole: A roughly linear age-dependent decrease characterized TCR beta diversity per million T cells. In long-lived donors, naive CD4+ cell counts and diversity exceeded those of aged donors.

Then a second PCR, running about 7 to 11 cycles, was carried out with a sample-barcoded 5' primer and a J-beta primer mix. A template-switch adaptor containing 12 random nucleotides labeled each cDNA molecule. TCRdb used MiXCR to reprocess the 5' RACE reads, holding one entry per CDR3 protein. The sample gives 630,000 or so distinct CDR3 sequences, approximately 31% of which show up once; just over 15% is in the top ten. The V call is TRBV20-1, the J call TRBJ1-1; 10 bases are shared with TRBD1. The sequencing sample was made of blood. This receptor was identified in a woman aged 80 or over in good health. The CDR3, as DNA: TGCGGTGCTAGGGCACCGGGACAGGGGCGGGACACTGAAGCTTTCTTT. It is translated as CGARAPGQGRDTEAFF.